A selection of T cell receptor beta chains follows, all from one sample in a study of glioma-infiltrating T cells after dendritic cell vaccination. Generated by immunoSEQ multiplex PCR, the TCRdb table keeps only in-frame clones and is missing some. The table has 55,000 to 75,000 clones, around 85% seen once. The sequenced sample was blood, obtained after dendritic cell vaccination. The receptors stem from a human donor with glioblastoma. Each CDR3 is given with its conserved first and last residue. Fields, in order: J gene, V gene, D gene, CDR3 length, CDR3 protein. The D gene is left open where the match is weak.

>TRBJ1-5|TRBV11-2|TRBD1|14
CASSLGQGKQPQHF
>TRBJ1-1|TRBV19|.|14
CASSRRETDTEAFF
>TRBJ2-2|TRBV30|.|11
CAGLAGGELFF
>TRBJ2-2|TRBV19|TRBD1|17
CASSIRIRDRYTGELFF
>TRBJ1-1|TRBV6-6|.|15
CASSPLGFGGREAFF
>TRBJ2-7|TRBV4-2|TRBD2|16
CASSQEGGLAGGEQYF
>TRBJ1-2|TRBV6-5|.|14
CASTLRDGSYGYTF
>TRBJ2-1|TRBV7-6|TRBD2|16
CASSTPRGGSPNEQFF
>TRBJ1-6|TRBV7-2|.|13
CASSQEVYSPLHF
>TRBJ1-6|TRBV9|.|14
CASSVGGGASPLHF
>TRBJ1-1|TRBV5-1|.|15
CASSLVLSGNTEAFF
>TRBJ1-1|TRBV7-9|.|15
CASSSHSPSHTEAFF
>TRBJ2-1|TRBV30|.|13
CAWSVETDNEQFF
>TRBJ2-2|TRBV11-3|TRBD1|16
CASSPIQGARTGELFF
>TRBJ2-3|TRBV5-1|TRBD2|17
CASSLEGLAGGRGTQYF
>TRBJ1-3|TRBV11-2|.|15
CASSFSGISGNTIYF
>TRBJ2-3|TRBV18|TRBD1|16
CASSPGQGYAGDTQYF
>TRBJ2-1|TRBV18|TRBD2|16
CASSPSSGGALNEQFF
>TRBJ1-1|TRBV5-6|.|14
CASSPYVRNTEAFF
>TRBJ2-2|TRBV19|TRBD1|15
CASRAGDRVNGELFF
>TRBJ1-2|TRBV28|.|13
CASSFRINYGYTF
>TRBJ2-1|TRBV15|TRBD2|16
CATSLRGGGTDNEQFF
>TRBJ1-3|TRBV4-3|.|15
CASSLDSHSGNTIYF
>TRBJ2-1|TRBV30|.|14
CAWSVAAIYNEQFF
>TRBJ1-2|TRBV27|.|12
CATLGVEDGYTF
>TRBJ1-4|TRBV9|.|14
CASSAGATNEKLFF
>TRBJ2-7|TRBV2|TRBD2|14
CASSGGTRVYEQYF
>TRBJ1-6|TRBV5-1|.|17
CASSMRTSLVADSPLHF
>TRBJ2-5|TRBV7-2|TRBD2|17
CASSPGTSGGPRETQYF
>TRBJ2-1|TRBV6-5|.|15
CASSYMRGSYNEQFF
>TRBJ2-7|TRBV4-2|TRBD1|18
CASSLTTSDRDVPYEQYF
>TRBJ2-1|TRBV11-2|.|14
CASKRDFDNDEQFF
>TRBJ1-2|TRBV2|.|14
CASSLEGSGYGYTF
>TRBJ1-3|TRBV11-1|.|18
CASSLGQNYRLEGNTIYF
>TRBJ2-7|TRBV7-2|TRBD1|12
CASSRTGGEQYF
>TRBJ1-1|TRBV30|TRBD1|14
CAWSVTGGASEAFF
>TRBJ1-5|TRBV19|TRBD1|19
CASSILMGQGLYSNQPQHF
>TRBJ1-1|TRBV19|TRBD1|15
CASSGQGQGGTEAFF